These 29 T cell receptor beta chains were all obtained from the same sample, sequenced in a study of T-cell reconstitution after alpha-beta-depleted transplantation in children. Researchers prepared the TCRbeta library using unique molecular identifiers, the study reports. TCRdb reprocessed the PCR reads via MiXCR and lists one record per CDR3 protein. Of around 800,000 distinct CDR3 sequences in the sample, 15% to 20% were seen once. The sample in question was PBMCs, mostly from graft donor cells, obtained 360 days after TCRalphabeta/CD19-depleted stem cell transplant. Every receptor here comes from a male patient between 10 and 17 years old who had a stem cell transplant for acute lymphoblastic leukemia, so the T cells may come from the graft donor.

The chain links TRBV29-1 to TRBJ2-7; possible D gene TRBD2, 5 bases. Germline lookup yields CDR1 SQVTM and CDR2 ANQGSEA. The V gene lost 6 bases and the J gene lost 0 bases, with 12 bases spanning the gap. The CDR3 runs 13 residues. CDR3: CSVEDGVSYEQYF. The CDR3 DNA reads TGCAGCGTGGAGGACGGTGTCTCCTACGAGCAGTACTTC.

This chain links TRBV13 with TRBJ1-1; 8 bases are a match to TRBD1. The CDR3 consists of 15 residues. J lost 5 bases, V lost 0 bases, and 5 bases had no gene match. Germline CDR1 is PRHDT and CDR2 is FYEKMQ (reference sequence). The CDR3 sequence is CASSLGGQGATEAFF. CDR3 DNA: TGTGCCAGCAGCTTAGGTGGACAGGGAGCAACTGAAGCTTTCTTT. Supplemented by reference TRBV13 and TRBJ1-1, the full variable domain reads AAGVIQSPRHLIKEKRETATLKCYPIPRHDTVYWYQQGPGQDPQFLISFYEKMQSDKGSIPDRFSAQQFSDYHSELNMSSLELGDSALYFCASSLGGQGATEAFFGQGTRLTVV.

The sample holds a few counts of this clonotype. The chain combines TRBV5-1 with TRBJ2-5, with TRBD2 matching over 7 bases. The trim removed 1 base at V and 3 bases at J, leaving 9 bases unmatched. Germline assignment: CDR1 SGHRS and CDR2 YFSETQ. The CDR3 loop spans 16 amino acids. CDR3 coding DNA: TGCGCCAGCAGCTTGACGCTAGCGGCACTTAAAGAGACCCAGTACTTC. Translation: CASSLTLAALKETQYF. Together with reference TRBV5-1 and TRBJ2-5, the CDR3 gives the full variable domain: KAGVTQTPRYLIKTRGQQVTLSCSPISGHRSVSWYQQTPGQGLQFLFEYFSETQRNKGNFPGRFSGRQFSNSRSEMNVSTLELGDSALYLCASSLTLAALKETQYFGPGTRLLVL.

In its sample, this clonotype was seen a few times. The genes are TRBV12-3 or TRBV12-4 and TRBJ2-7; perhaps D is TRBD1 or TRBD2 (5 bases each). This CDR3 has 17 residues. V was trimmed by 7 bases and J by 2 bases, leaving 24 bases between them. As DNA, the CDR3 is TGTGCCAGCACCCCGGGACGGGTTTTCCATGGAGCCTACGAGCAGTACTTC. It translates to CASTPGRVFHGAYEQYF.

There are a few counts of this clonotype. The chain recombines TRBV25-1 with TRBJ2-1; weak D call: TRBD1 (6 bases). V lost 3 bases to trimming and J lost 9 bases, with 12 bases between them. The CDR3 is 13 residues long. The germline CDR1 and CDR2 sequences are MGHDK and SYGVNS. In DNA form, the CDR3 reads TGTGCCAGCAGTGATGGACAGTTAGGTGAGCAGTTCTTC. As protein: CASSDGQLGEQFF.

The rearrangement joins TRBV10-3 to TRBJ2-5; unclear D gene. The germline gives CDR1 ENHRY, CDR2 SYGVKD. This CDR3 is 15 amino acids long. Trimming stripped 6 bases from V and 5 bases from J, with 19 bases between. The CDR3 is CAISERPGSWETQYF. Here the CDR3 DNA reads TGTGCCATCAGCGAGAGGCCGGGTTCTTGGGAGACCCAGTACTTC.

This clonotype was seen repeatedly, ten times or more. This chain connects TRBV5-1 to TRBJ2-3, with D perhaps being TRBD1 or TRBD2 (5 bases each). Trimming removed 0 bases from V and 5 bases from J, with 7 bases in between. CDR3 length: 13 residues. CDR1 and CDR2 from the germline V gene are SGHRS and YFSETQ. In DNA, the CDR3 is TGCGCCAGCAGCTTGGGGGACGGAGATACGCAGTATTTT. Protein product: CASSLGDGDTQYF.

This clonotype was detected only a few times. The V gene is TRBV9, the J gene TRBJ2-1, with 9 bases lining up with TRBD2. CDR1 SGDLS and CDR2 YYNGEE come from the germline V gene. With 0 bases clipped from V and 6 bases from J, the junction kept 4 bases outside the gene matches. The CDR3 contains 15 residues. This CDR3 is CASSVAGSGGNEQFF. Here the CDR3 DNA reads TGTGCCAGCAGCGTAGCGGGTAGCGGGGGCAATGAGCAGTTCTTC.

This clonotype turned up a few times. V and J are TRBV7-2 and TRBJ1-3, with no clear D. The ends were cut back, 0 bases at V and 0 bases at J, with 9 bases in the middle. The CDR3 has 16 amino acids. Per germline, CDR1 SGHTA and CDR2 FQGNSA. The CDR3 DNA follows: TGTGCCAGCAGCTTAGCCCCCACGACCTCTGGAAACACCATATATTTT. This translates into CASSLAPTTSGNTIYF.

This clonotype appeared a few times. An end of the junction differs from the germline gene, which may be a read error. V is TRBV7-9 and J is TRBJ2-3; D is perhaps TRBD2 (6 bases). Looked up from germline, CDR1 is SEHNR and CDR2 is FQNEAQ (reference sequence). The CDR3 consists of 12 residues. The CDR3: CASSPGGPKKRF. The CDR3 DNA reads TGTGCCAGCAGCCCTGGAGGGCCCAAGAAGCGATTT. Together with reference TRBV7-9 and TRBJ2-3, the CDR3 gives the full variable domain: DTGVSQNPRHKITKRGQNVTFRCDPISEHNRLYWYRQTLGQGPEFLTYFQNEAQLEKSRLLSDRFSAERPKGSFSTLEIQRTEQGDSAMYLCASSPGGPKKRFGPGTRLTVL.

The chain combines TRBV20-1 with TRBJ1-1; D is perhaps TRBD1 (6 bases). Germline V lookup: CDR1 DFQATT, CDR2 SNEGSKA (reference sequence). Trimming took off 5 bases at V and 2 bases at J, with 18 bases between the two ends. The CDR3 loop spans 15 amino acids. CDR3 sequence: CSADGVGAINTEAFF. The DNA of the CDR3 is TGCAGTGCTGACGGGGTGGGGGCGATCAACACTGAAGCTTTCTTT.

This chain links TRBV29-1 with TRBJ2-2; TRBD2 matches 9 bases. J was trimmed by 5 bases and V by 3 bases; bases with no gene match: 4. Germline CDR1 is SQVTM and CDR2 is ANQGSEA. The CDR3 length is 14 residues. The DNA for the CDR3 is TGCAGCGTTGACGGCGGGAGGGGTACCGGGGAGCTGTTTTTT. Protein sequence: CSVDGGRGTGELFF.

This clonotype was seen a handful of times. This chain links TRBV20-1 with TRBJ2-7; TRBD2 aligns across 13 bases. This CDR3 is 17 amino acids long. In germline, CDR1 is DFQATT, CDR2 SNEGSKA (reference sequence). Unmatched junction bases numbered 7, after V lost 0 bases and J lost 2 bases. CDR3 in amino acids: CSAREPLLAGGPYEQYF. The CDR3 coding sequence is TGCAGTGCTAGAGAACCCTTACTAGCGGGAGGGCCCTACGAGCAGTACTTC.

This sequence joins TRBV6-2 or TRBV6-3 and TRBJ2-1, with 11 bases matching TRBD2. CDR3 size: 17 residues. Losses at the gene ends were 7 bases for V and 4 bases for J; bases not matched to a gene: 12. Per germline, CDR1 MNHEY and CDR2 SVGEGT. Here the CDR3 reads CASKALLAGGTYNEQFF. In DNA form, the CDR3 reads TGTGCCAGCAAAGCCCTCCTAGCGGGAGGTACTTACAATGAGCAGTTCTTC.

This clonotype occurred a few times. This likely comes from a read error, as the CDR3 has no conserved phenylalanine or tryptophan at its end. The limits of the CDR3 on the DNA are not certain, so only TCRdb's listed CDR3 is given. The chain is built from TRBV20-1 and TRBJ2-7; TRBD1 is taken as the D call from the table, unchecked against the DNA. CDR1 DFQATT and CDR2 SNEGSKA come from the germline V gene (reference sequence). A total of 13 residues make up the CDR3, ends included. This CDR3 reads CSARDLQNPGQAL.

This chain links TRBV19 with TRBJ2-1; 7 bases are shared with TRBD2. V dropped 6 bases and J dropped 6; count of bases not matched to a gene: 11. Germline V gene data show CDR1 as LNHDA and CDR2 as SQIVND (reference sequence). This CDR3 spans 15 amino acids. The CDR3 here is CASSQTVTSFNEQFF. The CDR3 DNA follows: TGTGCCAGTAGCCAGACAGTGACTAGCTTCAATGAGCAGTTCTTC.

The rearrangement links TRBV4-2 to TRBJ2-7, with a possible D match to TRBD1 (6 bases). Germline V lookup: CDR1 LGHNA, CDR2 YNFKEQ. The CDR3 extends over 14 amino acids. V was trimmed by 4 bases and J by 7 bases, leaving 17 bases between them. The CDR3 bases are TGTGCCAGCAGCCTTGGTCCGTCAGGGGCTGAGCAGTACTTC. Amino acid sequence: CASSLGPSGAEQYF.

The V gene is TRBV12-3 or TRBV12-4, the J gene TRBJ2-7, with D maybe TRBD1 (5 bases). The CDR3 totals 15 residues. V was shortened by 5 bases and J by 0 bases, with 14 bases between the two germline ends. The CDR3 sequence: CASSPQASISYEQYF. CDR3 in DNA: TGTGCCAGCAGTCCACAGGCGTCGATCTCCTACGAGCAGTACTTC.

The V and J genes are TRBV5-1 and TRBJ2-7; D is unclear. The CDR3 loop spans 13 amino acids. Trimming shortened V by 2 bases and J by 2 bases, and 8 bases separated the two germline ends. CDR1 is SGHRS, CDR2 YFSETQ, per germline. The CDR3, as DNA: TGCGCCAGCAGCTTCACACAAACCTACGAGCAGTACTTC. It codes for CASSFTQTYEQYF.

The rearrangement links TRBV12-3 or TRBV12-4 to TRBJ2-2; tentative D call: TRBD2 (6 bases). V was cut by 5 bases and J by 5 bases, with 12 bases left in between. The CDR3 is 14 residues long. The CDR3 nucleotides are TGTGCCAGCAGTCACATCGGGGGAACCGGGGAGCTGTTTTTT. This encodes CASSHIGGTGELFF.

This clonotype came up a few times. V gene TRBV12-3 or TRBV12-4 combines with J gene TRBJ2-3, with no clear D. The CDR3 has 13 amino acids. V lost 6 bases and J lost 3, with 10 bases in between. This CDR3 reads CASRYRITDTQYF. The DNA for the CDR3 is TGTGCCAGCAGATACAGAATAACAGATACGCAGTATTTT.

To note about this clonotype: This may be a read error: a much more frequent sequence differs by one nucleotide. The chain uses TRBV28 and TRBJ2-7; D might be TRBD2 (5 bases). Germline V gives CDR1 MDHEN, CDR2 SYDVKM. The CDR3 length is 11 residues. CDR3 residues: CASGRSYEEYF. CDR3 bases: TGTGCAAGCGGCCGCTCCTACGAGGAGTACTTC.

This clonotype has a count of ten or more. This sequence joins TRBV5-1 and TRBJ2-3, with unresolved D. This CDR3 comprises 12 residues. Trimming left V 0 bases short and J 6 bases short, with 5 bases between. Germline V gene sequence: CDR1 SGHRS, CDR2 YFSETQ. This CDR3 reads CASSLGGDTQYF. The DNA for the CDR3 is TGCGCCAGCAGCTTGGGCGGTGATACGCAGTATTTT. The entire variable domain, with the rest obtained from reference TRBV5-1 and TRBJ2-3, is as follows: KAGVTQTPRYLIKTRGQQVTLSCSPISGHRSVSWYQQTPGQGLQFLFEYFSETQRNKGNFPGRFSGRQFSNSRSEMNVSTLELGDSALYLCASSLGGDTQYFGPGTRLTVL.

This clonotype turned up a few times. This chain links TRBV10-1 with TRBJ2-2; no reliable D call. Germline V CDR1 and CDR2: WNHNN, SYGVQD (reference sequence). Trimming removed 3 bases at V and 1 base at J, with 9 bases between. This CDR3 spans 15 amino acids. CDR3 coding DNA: TGCGCCAGCAGTGATATAGGCTTGAACACCGGGGAGCTGTTTTTT. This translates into CASSDIGLNTGELFF.

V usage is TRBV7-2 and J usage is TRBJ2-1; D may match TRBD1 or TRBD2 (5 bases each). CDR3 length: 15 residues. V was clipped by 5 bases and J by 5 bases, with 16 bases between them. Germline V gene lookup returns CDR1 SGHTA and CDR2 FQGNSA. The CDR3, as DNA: TGTGCCAGCAGCCGAGCGTTGGGGGATCACAATGAGCAGTTCTTC. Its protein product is CASSRALGDHNEQFF.

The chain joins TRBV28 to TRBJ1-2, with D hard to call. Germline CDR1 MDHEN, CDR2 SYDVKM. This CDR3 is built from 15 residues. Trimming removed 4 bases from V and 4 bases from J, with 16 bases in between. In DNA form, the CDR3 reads TGTGCCAGCAGTTCGCCCTCGAGGACGGTCTATGGCTACACCTTC. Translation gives CASSSPSRTVYGYTF.

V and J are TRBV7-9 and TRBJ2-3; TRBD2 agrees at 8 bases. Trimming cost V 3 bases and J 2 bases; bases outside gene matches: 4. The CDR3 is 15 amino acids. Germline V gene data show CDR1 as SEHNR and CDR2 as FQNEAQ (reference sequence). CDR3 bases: TGTGCCAGCAGCTTTTCGGGAGGGATCACAGATACGCAGTATTTT. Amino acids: CASSFSGGITDTQYF.

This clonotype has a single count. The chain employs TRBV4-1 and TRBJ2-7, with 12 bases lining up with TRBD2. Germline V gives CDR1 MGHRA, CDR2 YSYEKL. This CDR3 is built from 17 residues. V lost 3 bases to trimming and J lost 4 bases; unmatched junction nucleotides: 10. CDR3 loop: CASSQLTSGSKKYEQYF. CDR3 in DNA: TGCGCCAGCAGCCAGTTGACTAGCGGGAGTAAAAAATACGAGCAGTACTTC.

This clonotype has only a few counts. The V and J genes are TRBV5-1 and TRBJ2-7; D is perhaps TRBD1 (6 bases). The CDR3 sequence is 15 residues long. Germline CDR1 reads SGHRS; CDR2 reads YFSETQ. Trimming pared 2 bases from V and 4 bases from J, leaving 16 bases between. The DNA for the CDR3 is TGCGCCAGCAGCTTAGATCCAACAGGGCTGTACGAGCAGTACTTC. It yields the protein CASSLDPTGLYEQYF.